This T cell receptor beta chain was sequenced in a study of shared clonotypes between healthy human individuals (TCRdb year 2020). In the study overall: The cohort comprised a couple of women and a few men aged 18 to 49 years. Different laboratories and diverse techniques were used to prepare libraries and sequence TCR repertoires, to increase sequencing depth and limit assay-specific biases. To estimate repertoire size and how much clonotypes are shared between individuals, the study performed deep sequencing of blood TCR repertoires from roughly five healthy adults. Per donor, leukapheresis produced somewhere between about 0.85 and 10 billion PBMCs.

What the research found in general, with its limitations: Because the study included only a small number of donors, the genetic and exposure-history diversity represented was limited. Sampling was limited to blood, and TCR repertoires in tissue likely differ from TCR repertoires in blood. Pairwise subsampling led to the expectation that sequencing depth would affect the degree of clonotype sharing among donors.

Donors were healthy HIV-negative adults with no recently reported acute infections or vaccinations. Every donor was a Caucasian adult living in Nashville, Tennessee, USA. For unsorted samples, about 90 million PBMCs were counted and genomic DNA was extracted with the QIAamp DNA Blood Mini kit. After blood collection by leukapheresis, PBMCs were isolated using Ficoll-Histopaque density gradient centrifugation and then cryopreserved in the vapor phase of liquid nitrogen. From the cysteine through the phenylalanine, the CDR3 covers 15 amino acids. Just the 45-base CDR3 DNA is kept, in frame starting at base 1. Using the deep immunoSEQ assay, TCR CDR3 regions were amplified from genomic DNA by multiplex PCR. For each cell subset, the extracted genomic DNA was distributed evenly across all wells of several immunoSEQ 96-well plates, and each plate served as one replicate. For unsorted PBMC, around 300 ng of genomic DNA, equivalent to around 30,000 T cell genomes, went into each replicate PCR. Ten immunoSEQ deep assay plates were used to sequence the unsorted PBMC genomic DNA. The purified libraries were quantified using a Qubit 3.0 fluorometer, sized with a Bioanalyzer 2100, and then quantified again using the KAPA Library Quantification kit. Every immunoSEQ 96-well plate was sequenced on a separate single-read 150-cycle Illumina NextSeq 550 flow cell. As for the original processing: Because the immunoSEQ output held only junctional sequences and lacked quality scores, the filtering could not match the filtering applied to full-length reads. Sequences were annotated with PyIR, a Python wrapper for IgBLAST v1.9, and V/J genes and CDR3 were assigned using IMGT germline references. Reads were filtered out if the reads had weak V/J assignments (E-value above 1e-6), no CDR3, stop codons, out-of-frame junctions, or ambiguous translated residues. A V3J clonotype was defined by an identical inferred V gene, J gene, and CDR3 amino acid sequence. The percentage overlap between two repertoires was calculated by dividing the number of shared unique clonotypes by the size of the smaller repertoire. Richness of each repertoire was evaluated using RTK rarefaction, the Chao1 estimator, and Recon v2.1 estimates of unobserved clonotypes. TCRdb holds this immuneACCESS table with in-frame rearrangements only. Some clones are missing; in checked studies, unresolved V genes explain under half, and the rest has no known cause. V and J calls and clone size are copied from that table; D and trimming were computed from the DNA. The table for this sample lists about 470,000 clones; 70% to 80% of them were counted only once. The ten largest clones capture less than 15% of the sample.

This clone has just one count. There is no known antigen for this receptor. Per-nucleotide qualities are absent, and no much larger clonotype sits a single base away. This receptor chain uses TRBV12-2 and TRBJ1-1; the table's TRBD1 call for D was not verified on the DNA. TRBV12-2 is given as a pseudogene. This receptor was taken from a middle-aged woman in good health. Some clones in this sample may be carry-over from other donors' samples. Sequencing input: PBMCs. The DNA sequence reads TGTGCAAGTCGCTTAGCACGTGGGCGGAACACTGAAGCTTTCTTT. Translated, it reads CASRLARGRNTEAFF.